The clone carrying this T cell receptor beta chain turned up a few times. The V and J ends lost 2 bases and 5 bases, in that order; junction bases with no gene match: 8. In germline, CDR1 is SGHNT, CDR2 YYREEE (reference sequence). CDR3 size: 15 residues. The sample comes from a study of cytomegalovirus exposure and HLA in healthy donors. The PCR was carried out with 60 Vbeta primers and 13 Jbeta primers. Some clones are missing from TCRdb's copy, which holds only in-frame ones; the method was immunoSEQ multiplex PCR. The sample lists roughly 120,000 clones, roughly 9% occurring once. This sequence originates from a woman aged 40 to 49 in good health and CMV-seropositive. The sample taken for sequencing was PBMCs. The V call is TRBV5-4, the J call TRBJ2-5; TRBD2 matches 8 bases. CDR3: CASSFTGGAGETQYF. DNA for the CDR3: TGTGCCAGCAGCTTTACCGGGGGGGCGGGTGAGACCCAGTACTTC.